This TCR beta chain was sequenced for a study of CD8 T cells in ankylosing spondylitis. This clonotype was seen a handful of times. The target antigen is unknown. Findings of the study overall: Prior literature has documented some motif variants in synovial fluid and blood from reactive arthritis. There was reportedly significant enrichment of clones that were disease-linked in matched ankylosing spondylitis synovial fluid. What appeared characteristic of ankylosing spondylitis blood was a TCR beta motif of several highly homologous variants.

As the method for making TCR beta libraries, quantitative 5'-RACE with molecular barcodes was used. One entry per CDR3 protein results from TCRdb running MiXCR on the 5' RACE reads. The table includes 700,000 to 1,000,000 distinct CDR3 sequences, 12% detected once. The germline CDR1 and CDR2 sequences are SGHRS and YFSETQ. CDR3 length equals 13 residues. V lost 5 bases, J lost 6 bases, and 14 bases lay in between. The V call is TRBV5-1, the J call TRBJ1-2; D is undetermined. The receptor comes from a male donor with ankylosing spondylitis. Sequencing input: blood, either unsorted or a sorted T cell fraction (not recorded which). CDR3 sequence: CASSTSGWDGYTF. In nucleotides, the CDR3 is TGCGCCAGCAGTACGTCCGGTTGGGATGGCTACACCTTC.